One T cell receptor beta chain is described in this entry. Its matching antigen is unknown. The sample comes from a study of naive and memory T cell subsets. Two oligonucleotides, mixed equimolar, formed the beta constant-region primer covering TRBC1 and TRBC2. TCRdb used MiXCR to reprocess the UMI-ligation and nested PCR reads, holding one entry per CDR3 protein. Altogether tens of thousands of distinct CDR3 sequences are present, under 15% being singletons, with the ten largest covering approximately 0.93%. General study results and limits: Over 90% of naive TCR sequences appeared only once, unlike memory subsets.

The V end was cut by 5 bases, the J end by 3 bases, with 19 bases between. From germline, CDR1 is DFQATT and CDR2 SNEGSKA (reference sequence). The CDR3 totals 15 residues. The receptor's source is a human donor in good health. The rearrangement links TRBV20-1 to TRBJ2-5, with a possible D match to TRBD2 (6 bases). The sample consisted of central memory CD4+ T cells from blood. DNA for the CDR3: TGCAGTGCTGGGGACTGGGGCAAACGGGAAGAGACCCAGTACTTC. Translating it yields CSAGDWGKREETQYF.